These T cell receptor beta chains were read from a single sample in a study of a mutant IDH1 vaccine in newly diagnosed glioma. Their cognate antigens are unknown. Sequenced by immunoSEQ multiplex PCR; TCRdb stores in-frame clones only, minus some. The sample records around 66,000 clones, 80% being singletons. The sample here was PBMCs, taken from a glioma patient whose treatment included an IDH1 peptide vaccine. The receptors derive from a man aged 45 to 65 with glioma. Both conserved end residues are part of each CDR3. The D gene is left open where the match is weak. Some rows have no size entry. The others give once, few or many, or a class for an expanded clone.

clone size: NA
J gene: TRBJ2-7
V gene: TRBV9
D gene: TRBD2
CDR3 protein: CASSVGTSGNMYGGEQYF
CDR3 DNA: TGTGCCAGCAGCGTAGGGACTAGCGGGAATATGTACGGCGGCGAGCAGTACTTC

clone size: few
J gene: TRBJ2-1
V gene: TRBV4-2
D gene: TRBD2
CDR3 protein: CASSPVAGEQFF
CDR3 DNA: TGTGCCAGCAGCCCAGTAGCGGGAGAGCAGTTCTTC

clone size: NA
J gene: TRBJ2-7
V gene: TRBV6-1
D gene: TRBD2
CDR3 protein: CASSESGGVYEQYF
CDR3 DNA: TGTGCCAGCAGTGAATCGGGAGGAGTCTACGAGCAGTACTTC

clone size: few
J gene: TRBJ2-2
V gene: TRBV4-1
D gene: NA
CDR3 protein: CASGVAGMGGGELFF
CDR3 DNA: TGCGCCAGCGGTGTTGCAGGGATGGGCGGCGGGGAGCTGTTTTTT

clone size: NA
J gene: TRBJ1-4
V gene: TRBV11-2
D gene: NA
CDR3 protein: CASSRPYEKLFF
CDR3 DNA: TGTGCCAGCAGCCGACCTTATGAAAAACTGTTTTTT

clone size: few
J gene: TRBJ2-5
V gene: TRBV7-2
D gene: NA
CDR3 protein: CASSNGLNQETQYF
CDR3 DNA: TGTGCCAGCAGCAATGGACTAAACCAAGAGACCCAGTACTTC

clone size: few
J gene: TRBJ2-7
V gene: TRBV6-5
D gene: TRBD1
CDR3 protein: CASSYGGQGAFEQYF
CDR3 DNA: TGTGCCAGCAGTTACGGGGGACAGGGTGCTTTCGAGCAGTACTTC

clone size: NA
J gene: TRBJ2-7
V gene: TRBV29-1
D gene: NA
CDR3 protein: CSVVGRRYEQYF
CDR3 DNA: TGCAGCGTTGTCGGCAGAAGATACGAGCAGTACTTC

clone size: NA
J gene: TRBJ2-1
V gene: TRBV2
D gene: NA
CDR3 protein: CASSVDGSSYNEQFF
CDR3 DNA: TGTGCCAGCAGCGTGGACGGTAGCTCCTACAATGAGCAGTTCTTC

clone size: NA
J gene: TRBJ2-1
V gene: TRBV10-3
D gene: TRBD1
CDR3 protein: CAIMGGTGDNEQFF
CDR3 DNA: TGTGCCATCATGGGCGGGACAGGCGACAATGAGCAGTTCTTC

clone size: NA
J gene: TRBJ2-7
V gene: TRBV4-1
D gene: NA
CDR3 protein: CASSQVPSNRDGEQYF
CDR3 DNA: TGCGCCAGCAGCCAAGTACCCTCTAATAGGGACGGCGAGCAGTACTTC

clone size: NA
J gene: TRBJ2-3
V gene: TRBV5-4
D gene: TRBD2
CDR3 protein: CASSLRLAGVADTQYF
CDR3 DNA: TGTGCCAGCAGCTTACGACTAGCGGGAGTAGCAGATACGCAGTATTTT

clone size: NA
J gene: TRBJ2-5
V gene: TRBV7-8
D gene: TRBD1
CDR3 protein: CASSSLGQIQETQYF
CDR3 DNA: TGTGCCAGCAGCTCCCTGGGACAGATCCAAGAGACCCAGTACTTC

clone size: NA
J gene: TRBJ2-3
V gene: TRBV7-2
D gene: TRBD2
CDR3 protein: CASSPTTSLSTVAQYF
CDR3 DNA: TGTGCCAGCAGCCCGACGACTAGCCTCTCCACGGTGGCGCAGTATTTT

clone size: NA
J gene: TRBJ2-3
V gene: TRBV7-6
D gene: NA
CDR3 protein: CASSSTPIGRGRTDTQYF
CDR3 DNA: TGTGCCAGCAGCTCAACCCCAATAGGGCGGGGACGCACAGATACGCAGTATTTT

clone size: NA
J gene: TRBJ2-1
V gene: TRBV19
D gene: NA
CDR3 protein: CASSMSANEQFF
CDR3 DNA: TGTGCCAGTAGTATGTCGGCCAATGAGCAGTTCTTC

clone size: NA
J gene: TRBJ1-2
V gene: TRBV11-2
D gene: TRBD1
CDR3 protein: CASSPTHGDRGYGYTF
CDR3 DNA: TGTGCCAGCAGCCCCACCCATGGGGACAGGGGCTATGGCTACACCTTC

clone size: NA
J gene: TRBJ1-5
V gene: TRBV6-1
D gene: NA
CDR3 protein: CASSARGLEPQHF
CDR3 DNA: TGTGCCAGCAGTGCCAGGGGTTTGGAGCCCCAGCATTTT

clone size: few
J gene: TRBJ1-1
V gene: TRBV29-1
D gene: TRBD1
CDR3 protein: CSADRDAEAFF
CDR3 DNA: TGCAGCGCCGACAGGGACGCTGAAGCTTTCTTT

clone size: NA
J gene: TRBJ1-1
V gene: TRBV18
D gene: TRBD1
CDR3 protein: CASSPGQGFEAFF
CDR3 DNA: TGTGCCAGCTCACCGGGACAGGGATTTGAAGCTTTCTTT